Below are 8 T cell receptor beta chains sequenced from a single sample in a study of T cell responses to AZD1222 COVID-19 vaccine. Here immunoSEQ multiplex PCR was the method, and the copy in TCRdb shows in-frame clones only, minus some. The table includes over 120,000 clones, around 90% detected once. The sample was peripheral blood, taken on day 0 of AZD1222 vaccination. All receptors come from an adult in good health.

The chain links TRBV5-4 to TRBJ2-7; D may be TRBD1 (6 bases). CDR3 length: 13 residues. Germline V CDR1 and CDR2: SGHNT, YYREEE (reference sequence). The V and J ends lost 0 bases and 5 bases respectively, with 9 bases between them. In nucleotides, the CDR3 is TGTGCCAGCAGCTTGGTACAGGGCCACGAGCAGTACTTC. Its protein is CASSLVQGHEQYF.

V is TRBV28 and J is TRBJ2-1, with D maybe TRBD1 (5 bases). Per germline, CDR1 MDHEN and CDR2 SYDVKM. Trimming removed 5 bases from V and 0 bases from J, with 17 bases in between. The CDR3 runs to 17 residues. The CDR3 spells CASSPQRQSSSYNEQFF. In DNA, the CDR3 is TGTGCCAGCAGTCCACAAAGACAGTCCAGCTCCTACAATGAGCAGTTCTTC.

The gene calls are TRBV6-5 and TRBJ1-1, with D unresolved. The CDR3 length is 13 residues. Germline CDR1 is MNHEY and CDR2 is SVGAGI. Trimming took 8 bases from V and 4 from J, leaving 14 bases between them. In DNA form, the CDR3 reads TGTGCCAGCTCCCCGACTAGTCCCACTGAAGCTTTCTTT. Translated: CASSPTSPTEAFF.

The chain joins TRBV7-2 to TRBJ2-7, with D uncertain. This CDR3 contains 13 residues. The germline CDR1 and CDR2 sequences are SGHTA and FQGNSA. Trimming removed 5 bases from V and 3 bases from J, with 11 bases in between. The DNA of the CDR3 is TGTGCCAGCAGCCTTGGGGTAGACTACGAGCAGTACTTC. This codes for CASSLGVDYEQYF.

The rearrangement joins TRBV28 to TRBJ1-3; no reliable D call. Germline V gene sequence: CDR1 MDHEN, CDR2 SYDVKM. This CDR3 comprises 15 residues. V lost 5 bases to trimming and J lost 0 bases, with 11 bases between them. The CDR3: CASSTVGNSGNTIYF. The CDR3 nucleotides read TGTGCCAGCAGTACGGTCGGGAACTCTGGAAACACCATATATTTT.

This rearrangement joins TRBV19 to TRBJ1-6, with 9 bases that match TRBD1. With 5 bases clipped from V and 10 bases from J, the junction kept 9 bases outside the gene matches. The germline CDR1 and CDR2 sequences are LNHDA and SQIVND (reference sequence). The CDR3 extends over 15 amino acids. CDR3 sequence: CASSPWDRVKSPLHF. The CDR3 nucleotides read TGTGCCAGTAGTCCCTGGGACAGGGTGAAATCACCCCTCCACTTT.

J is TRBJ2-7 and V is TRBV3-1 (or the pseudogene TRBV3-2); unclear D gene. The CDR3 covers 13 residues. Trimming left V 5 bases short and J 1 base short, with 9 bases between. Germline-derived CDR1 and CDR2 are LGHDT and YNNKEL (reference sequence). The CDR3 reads CASSGIQSYEQYF. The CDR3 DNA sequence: TGTGCCAGCAGCGGGATCCAGTCCTACGAGCAGTACTTC.

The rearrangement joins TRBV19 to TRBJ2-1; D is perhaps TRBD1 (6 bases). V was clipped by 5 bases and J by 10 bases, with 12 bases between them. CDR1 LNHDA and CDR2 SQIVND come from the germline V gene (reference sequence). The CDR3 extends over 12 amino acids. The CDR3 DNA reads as TGTGCCAGTAGTCCCCACGGACAGGAGCAGTTCTTC. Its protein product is CASSPHGQEQFF.